Listed below are T cell receptor beta chains from one sample, sequenced in a study of regulatory T cells in long-lasting Graves disease. MiXCR, run by TCRdb on the multiplex PCR reads, gives a single entry per CDR3 protein. Among around 420,000 distinct CDR3 sequences listed, over 14% were seen once. These data were also reused for a study on T cells in Graves' hyperthyroidism and ophthalmopathy.

The sample was peripheral blood mononuclear cells (PBMCs), taken at new diagnosis, from a patient treated with antithyroid drugs. These receptors were obtained from a woman between 40 and 55 years old with Graves disease. Each CDR3 is given with its conserved first and last residue. The D gene is left open where the match is weak. Size is stated for part of the rows, as once, few or many counts, or as a class when the clone is expanded.

d_gene | j_gene | abundance | v_gene | CDR3nt | CDR3aa
- | TRBJ1-1 | - | TRBV29-1 | TGCAGCGTTGGCGGGGACACTGAAGCTTTCTTT | CSVGGDTEAFF
- | TRBJ1-6 | - | TRBV3-1 | TGTGCCAGCGCCCGGGGGGGCGCGAATAATTCACCCCTCCACTTT | CASARGGANNSPLHF
- | TRBJ2-5 | many | TRBV11-3 | TGTGCCAGCAGCTTAGATGTTGGACGCGGGACCGAAGAGACCCAGTACTTC | CASSLDVGRGTEETQYF
- | TRBJ2-5 | many | TRBV6-2/TRBV6-3 | TGTGCCAGCAGTGGGGGAGAGCAAGAGACCCAGTACTTC | CASSGGEQETQYF
TRBD1 | TRBJ2-2 | few | TRBV10-3 | TGTGCCAGCAGTGAGACAGGGGGTTCGGCCGGGGAGCTGTTTTTT | CASSETGGSAGELFF
TRBD1 | TRBJ1-1 | many | TRBV7-2 | TGTGCCAGCAGAATACAGGGGTTCGGAACTGAAGCTTTCTTT | CASRIQGFGTEAFF
TRBD1 | TRBJ2-7 | many | TRBV30 | TGTGCCTGGAGTCGGGACAGCCTTTACGAGCAGTACTTC | CAWSRDSLYEQYF
TRBD2 | TRBJ2-3 | few | TRBV27 | TGTGCCAGCAGTTTATTAGGTCGGGCGGGAGGGATCACAGATACGCAGTATTTT | CASSLLGRAGGITDTQYF
- | TRBJ2-7 | many | TRBV7-9 | TGTGCCAGCAGCTCCGGGACGGCTAGCTCCTACGAGCAGTACTTC | CASSSGTASSYEQYF
TRBD2 | TRBJ2-1 | many | TRBV28 | TGTGCCAGCATTGGGACTAGCGTTCTCAATGAGCAGTTCTTC | CASIGTSVLNEQFF
TRBD1 | TRBJ2-3 | - | TRBV7-9 | TGTGCCAGCAGCAAAGGGACAGGGGCCCGCACAGATACGCAGTATTTT | CASSKGTGARTDTQYF